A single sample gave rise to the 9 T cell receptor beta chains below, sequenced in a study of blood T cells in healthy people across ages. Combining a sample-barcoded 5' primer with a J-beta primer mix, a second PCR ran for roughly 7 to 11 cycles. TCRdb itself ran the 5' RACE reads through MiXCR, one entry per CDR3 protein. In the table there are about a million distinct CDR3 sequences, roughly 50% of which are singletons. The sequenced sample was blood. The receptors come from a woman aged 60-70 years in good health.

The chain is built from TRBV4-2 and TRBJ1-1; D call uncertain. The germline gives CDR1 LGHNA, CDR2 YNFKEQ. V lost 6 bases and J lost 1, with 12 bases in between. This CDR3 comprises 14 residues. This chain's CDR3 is CASRLLLGNTEAFF. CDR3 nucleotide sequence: TGTGCCAGCAGATTATTGCTGGGGAACACTGAAGCTTTCTTT.

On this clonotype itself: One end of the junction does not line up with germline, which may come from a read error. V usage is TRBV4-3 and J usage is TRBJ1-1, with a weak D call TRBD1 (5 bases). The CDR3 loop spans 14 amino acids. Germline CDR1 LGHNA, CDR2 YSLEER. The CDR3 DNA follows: TGCGCCAGCAGTCAAGGGGATTGGTACACTGAAGCTTTCTTT. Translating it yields CASSQGDWYTEAFF.

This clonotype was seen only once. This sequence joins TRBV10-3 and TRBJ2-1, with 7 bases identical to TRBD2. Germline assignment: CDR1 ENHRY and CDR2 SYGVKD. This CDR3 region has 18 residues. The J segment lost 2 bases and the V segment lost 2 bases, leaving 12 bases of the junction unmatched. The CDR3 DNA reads TGTGCCATCAGTGAGCCAGGTATTCTAGCGGAAACCTACAATGAGCAGTTCTTC. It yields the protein CAISEPGILAETYNEQFF.

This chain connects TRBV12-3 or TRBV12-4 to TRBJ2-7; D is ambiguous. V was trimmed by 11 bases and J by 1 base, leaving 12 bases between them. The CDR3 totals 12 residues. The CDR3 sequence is CAGPDGSYEQYF. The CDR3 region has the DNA TGTGCCGGCCCCGACGGTTCCTACGAGCAGTACTTC.

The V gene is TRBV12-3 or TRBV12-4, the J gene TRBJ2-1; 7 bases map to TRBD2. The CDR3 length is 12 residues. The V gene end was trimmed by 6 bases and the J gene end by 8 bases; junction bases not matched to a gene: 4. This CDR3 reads CASRLTSHEQFF. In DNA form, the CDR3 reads TGTGCCAGCAGATTGACTAGCCATGAGCAGTTCTTC.

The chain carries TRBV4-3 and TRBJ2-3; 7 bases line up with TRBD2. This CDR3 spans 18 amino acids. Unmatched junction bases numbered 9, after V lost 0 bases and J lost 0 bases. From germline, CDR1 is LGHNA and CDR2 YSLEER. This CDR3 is CASSQEDLPGGSTDTQYF. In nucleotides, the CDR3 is TGCGCCAGCAGCCAAGAAGATCTCCCGGGAGGAAGCACAGATACGCAGTATTTT.

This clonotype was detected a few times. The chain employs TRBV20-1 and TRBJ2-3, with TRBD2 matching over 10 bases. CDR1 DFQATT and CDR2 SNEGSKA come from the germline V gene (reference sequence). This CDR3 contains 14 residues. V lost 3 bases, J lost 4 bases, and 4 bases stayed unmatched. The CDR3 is CSASPGLASDTQYF. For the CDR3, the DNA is TGCAGTGCTAGCCCGGGACTAGCGTCAGATACGCAGTATTTT.

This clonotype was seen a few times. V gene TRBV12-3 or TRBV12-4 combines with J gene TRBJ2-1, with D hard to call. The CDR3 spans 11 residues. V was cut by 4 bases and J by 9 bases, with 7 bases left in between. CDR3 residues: CASSSPLEQFF. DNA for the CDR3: TGTGCCAGCAGTTCCCCACTTGAGCAGTTCTTC.

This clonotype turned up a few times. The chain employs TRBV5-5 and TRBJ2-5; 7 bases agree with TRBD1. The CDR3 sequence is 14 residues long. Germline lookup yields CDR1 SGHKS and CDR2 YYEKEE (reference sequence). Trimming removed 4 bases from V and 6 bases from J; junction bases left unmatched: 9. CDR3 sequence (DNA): TGTGCCAGCAGCGAAAGACAGGGCGGAAAGACCCAGTACTTC. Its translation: CASSERQGGKTQYF.